A selection of T cell receptor beta chains follows, all from one sample in a study of T cell repertoires in cytomegalovirus infection. TCRdb recomputed calls from the reads with MiXCR, one row per CDR3 protein. Of 650,000 to 900,000 distinct CDR3 sequences listed, 32% are singletons. The antigens for these receptors are not known. This material consisted of cultured CD8+ T cells from PBMCs, taken from culture after CMV antigen stimulation. The source is a human donor in good health (CMV status not recorded). Some clones in this sample may be carry-over from other donors' samples. CDR3s include the opening cysteine and the closing phenylalanine or tryptophan. D genes are given only for firm matches. Only some rows state a clone size, as once, few, many or a class for expanded clones.

d_call: NA; clone_size: NA; v_call: TRBV2; j_call: TRBJ2-7; cdr3_nt: TGTGCCAGCAGTAGGGCCAGGGCCTACGAGCAGTACTTC; cdr3_aa: CASSRARAYEQYF
d_call: NA; clone_size: NA; v_call: TRBV10-3; j_call: TRBJ1-2; cdr3_nt: TGTGCCATCCCCCGGGAGGGTGCTAACTATGGCTACACCTTC; cdr3_aa: CAIPREGANYGYTF
d_call: TRBD2; clone_size: NA; v_call: TRBV27; j_call: TRBJ2-2; cdr3_nt: TGTGCCAGTGCCGGGAGGAGGGAGCTGTTTTTT; cdr3_aa: CASAGRRELFF
d_call: NA; clone_size: few; v_call: TRBV27; j_call: TRBJ1-2; cdr3_nt: TGTGCCAGCAGTTTATTTGGGGGCTATGGCTACACCTTC; cdr3_aa: CASSLFGGYGYTF
d_call: TRBD1; clone_size: NA; v_call: TRBV7-1; j_call: TRBJ2-2; cdr3_nt: TGTGCCAGCAGCTCGGGACAGGGGGTCACCAGGGAGCTGTTTTTT; cdr3_aa: CASSSGQGVTRELFF
d_call: NA; clone_size: NA; v_call: TRBV7-9; j_call: TRBJ2-5; cdr3_nt: TGTGCCAGCAGCTTGGGATGGGTGGAGACCCAGTACTTC; cdr3_aa: CASSLGWVETQYF
d_call: TRBD1; clone_size: few; v_call: TRBV28; j_call: TRBJ1-4; cdr3_nt: TGTGCCAGCAGTTCCTCACGGACAGGGTGGACTTCGGGAACTAATGAAAAACTGTTTTTT; cdr3_aa: CASSSSRTGWTSGTNEKLFF
d_call: NA; clone_size: once; v_call: TRBV6-1; j_call: TRBJ1-5; cdr3_nt: TGTGCCAGCAGTGAAGGCTTGCGCCCTTTAAGCAATCAGCCCCAGCATTTT; cdr3_aa: CASSEGLRPLSNQPQHF
d_call: TRBD1; clone_size: few; v_call: TRBV10-3; j_call: TRBJ1-1; cdr3_nt: TGTGCCATCAGTGAGCCCCTCGACAGGGCGAACACTGAAGCTTTCTTT; cdr3_aa: CAISEPLDRANTEAFF
d_call: NA; clone_size: few; v_call: TRBV19; j_call: TRBJ2-3; cdr3_nt: TGTGCCAGTACTACTACAACACTTAGCACAGATACGCAGTATTTT; cdr3_aa: CASTTTTLSTDTQYF
d_call: NA; clone_size: few; v_call: TRBV12-3/TRBV12-4; j_call: TRBJ2-4; cdr3_nt: TGTGCCAGCAGTCCAAGCAGGATGCCCCTGTACTTC; cdr3_aa: CASSPSRMPLYF
d_call: NA; clone_size: few; v_call: TRBV7-3; j_call: TRBJ2-3; cdr3_nt: TGTGCCAGCAGCCCGTCTGAGTTGTGGCCGCAGTATTTT; cdr3_aa: CASSPSELWPQYF
d_call: NA; clone_size: many; v_call: TRBV12-3/TRBV12-4; j_call: TRBJ1-2; cdr3_nt: TGTGCCAGCAGCCTCGGACAGTCTAACTATGGCTACACCTTC; cdr3_aa: CASSLGQSNYGYTF
d_call: NA; clone_size: NA; v_call: TRBV27; j_call: TRBJ1-1; cdr3_nt: TGTGCCAGCAGTTTCGGGTCCCCGAACACTGAAGCTTTCTTT; cdr3_aa: CASSFGSPNTEAFF
d_call: NA; clone_size: NA; v_call: TRBV14; j_call: TRBJ1-1; cdr3_nt: TGTGCCAGCAGCCAAGGGGGGTCCACTGAAGCTTTCTTT; cdr3_aa: CASSQGGSTEAFF
d_call: NA; clone_size: few; v_call: TRBV27; j_call: TRBJ1-4; cdr3_nt: TGTGCCAGCAGTTCCTCGGGCAGTACTGAGGTACTGTTTTTT; cdr3_aa: CASSSSGSTEVLFF
d_call: NA; clone_size: NA; v_call: TRBV5-1; j_call: TRBJ2-1; cdr3_nt: TGCGCCGGCAGCTTAACGCAGCCTGATTACAATGAGCAGTTCTTC; cdr3_aa: CAGSLTQPDYNEQFF
d_call: NA; clone_size: few; v_call: TRBV7-9; j_call: TRBJ2-2; cdr3_nt: TGTGCCAGCAGCCATGCCACCGGGGAGCTGTTTTTT; cdr3_aa: CASSHATGELFF
d_call: TRBD1; clone_size: NA; v_call: TRBV20-1; j_call: TRBJ1-5; cdr3_nt: TGCAGTGCTAGCCTGGACAGGGTAGGCAATCAGCCCCAGCATTTT; cdr3_aa: CSASLDRVGNQPQHF
d_call: NA; clone_size: NA; v_call: TRBV7-6; j_call: TRBJ1-2; cdr3_nt: TGTGCCAGCAGCTTTCTAGGGTATGGCTACACCTTC; cdr3_aa: CASSFLGYGYTF
d_call: NA; clone_size: once; v_call: TRBV5-6; j_call: TRBJ2-1; cdr3_nt: TGTGCCAGCAGCGAAGGGACTAGGGGGCGGGAGCAGTTCTTC; cdr3_aa: CASSEGTRGREQFF
d_call: NA; clone_size: NA; v_call: TRBV7-3; j_call: TRBJ1-1; cdr3_nt: TGTGCCAGCAGTCTCCGGGGGGGTGAGGCCACTGAAGCTTTCTTT; cdr3_aa: CASSLRGGEATEAFF
d_call: NA; clone_size: NA; v_call: TRBV5-6; j_call: TRBJ2-1; cdr3_nt: TGTGCCAGCAGCTTTGGAGGTCTGGAGTTCTTC; cdr3_aa: CASSFGGLEFF
d_call: TRBD1; clone_size: few; v_call: TRBV6-5; j_call: TRBJ1-2; cdr3_nt: TGTGCCAGCAGTTACGGGGCAGGGGGAGGGTATGGCTACACCTTC; cdr3_aa: CASSYGAGGGYGYTF
d_call: NA; clone_size: NA; v_call: TRBV19; j_call: TRBJ2-7; cdr3_nt: TGTGCCAGTAAGTGGGGCCACAGGAACTCTTACGAGCAGTACTTC; cdr3_aa: CASKWGHRNSYEQYF
d_call: NA; clone_size: few; v_call: TRBV12-3/TRBV12-4; j_call: TRBJ1-1; cdr3_nt: TGTGCCAGCAGTTTAGGGGGGGGGCAGCTTGAAGCTTTCTTT; cdr3_aa: CASSLGGGQLEAFF
d_call: NA; clone_size: once; v_call: TRBV19; j_call: TRBJ2-2; cdr3_nt: TGTGCCAGTAGAAGGGGATACCTCGGGGAGCTGTTTTTT; cdr3_aa: CASRRGYLGELFF
d_call: NA; clone_size: NA; v_call: TRBV27; j_call: TRBJ2-5; cdr3_nt: TGTGCCTCCGGACTGCCGGGGGAGACCCAGTACTTC; cdr3_aa: CASGLPGETQYF
d_call: NA; clone_size: few; v_call: TRBV14; j_call: TRBJ2-2; cdr3_nt: TGTGCCAGCAGCCAAGAAGGGGGAGGGGGAAACACCGGGGAGCTGTTTTTT; cdr3_aa: CASSQEGGGGNTGELFF
d_call: NA; clone_size: NA; v_call: TRBV27; j_call: TRBJ1-1; cdr3_nt: TGTGCCAGCAGCCCCGGACCACCCTCTCCAGCTTTCTTT; cdr3_aa: CASSPGPPSPAFF
d_call: NA; clone_size: many; v_call: TRBV29-1; j_call: TRBJ2-7; cdr3_nt: TGCAGCGTTGAAGGGACACGAGCCTACGAGCAGTACTTC; cdr3_aa: CSVEGTRAYEQYF
d_call: NA; clone_size: NA; v_call: TRBV15; j_call: TRBJ2-5; cdr3_nt: TGTGCCACCAGCAGCCCCGAAGAATGGTTTGAGACCCAGTACTTC; cdr3_aa: CATSSPEEWFETQYF
d_call: NA; clone_size: few; v_call: TRBV4-3; j_call: TRBJ2-1; cdr3_nt: TGCGCCAGCGGAGAGACGAATACCTACAATGAGCAGTTCTTC; cdr3_aa: CASGETNTYNEQFF
d_call: NA; clone_size: few; v_call: TRBV3-1; j_call: TRBJ1-4; cdr3_nt: TGTGCCAGCAGCGAAGAAGGACAGCCTAATGAAAAACTGTTTTTT; cdr3_aa: CASSEEGQPNEKLFF
d_call: NA; clone_size: NA; v_call: TRBV20-1; j_call: TRBJ1-1; cdr3_nt: TGCAGTGCTAGAGATCGTACGATGAACACTGAAGCTTTCTTT; cdr3_aa: CSARDRTMNTEAFF
d_call: TRBD2; clone_size: NA; v_call: TRBV2; j_call: TRBJ2-2; cdr3_nt: TGTGCCAGCACCCCGCGGGAGGGGGCGAACACCGGGGAGCTGTTTTTT; cdr3_aa: CASTPREGANTGELFF
d_call: TRBD1; clone_size: NA; v_call: TRBV5-6; j_call: TRBJ2-3; cdr3_nt: TGTGCCAGCAGCTTCTGGGACAGCAGCACAGATACGCAGTATTTT; cdr3_aa: CASSFWDSSTDTQYF
d_call: TRBD2; clone_size: many; v_call: TRBV7-2; j_call: TRBJ2-5; cdr3_nt: TGTGCCAGCAGCTCTACCAAGACTAGCGGGGGATATCAAGAGACCCAGTACTTC; cdr3_aa: CASSSTKTSGGYQETQYF
d_call: TRBD1; clone_size: NA; v_call: TRBV6-6; j_call: TRBJ2-2; cdr3_nt: TGTGCCAGCAGTTACCCCCGGACAGGGGGGGATAACACCGGGGAGCTGTTTTTT; cdr3_aa: CASSYPRTGGDNTGELFF
d_call: TRBD2; clone_size: NA; v_call: TRBV11-1; j_call: TRBJ2-3; cdr3_nt: TGTGCCAGCAGCTTGGACCTAGCGGGGGGACTCACAGATACGCAGTATTTT; cdr3_aa: CASSLDLAGGLTDTQYF
d_call: NA; clone_size: many; v_call: TRBV7-2; j_call: TRBJ2-3; cdr3_nt: TGTGCCAGCATTCCCCTACCCTCGGACTTTGATACGCAGTATTTT; cdr3_aa: CASIPLPSDFDTQYF
d_call: NA; clone_size: NA; v_call: TRBV6-5; j_call: TRBJ1-2; cdr3_nt: TGTGCCAGCAGTTACTCGATACAGATGGAGGGCTACACCTTC; cdr3_aa: CASSYSIQMEGYTF
d_call: TRBD2; clone_size: few; v_call: TRBV7-2; j_call: TRBJ2-1; cdr3_nt: TGTGCCAGCAGCTCCCCTAGCGGGGGAAGGTACAATGAGCAGTTCTTC; cdr3_aa: CASSSPSGGRYNEQFF
d_call: NA; clone_size: NA; v_call: TRBV5-4; j_call: TRBJ2-3; cdr3_nt: TGTGCCAGCAGCTTGATAGAAGACAGCACAGATACGCAGTATTTT; cdr3_aa: CASSLIEDSTDTQYF
d_call: NA; clone_size: few; v_call: TRBV7-7; j_call: TRBJ2-3; cdr3_nt: TGTGCTAGCAGCTTAGCAGGGGACGGGGATACGCAGTATTTT; cdr3_aa: CASSLAGDGDTQYF
d_call: TRBD2; clone_size: NA; v_call: TRBV6-1; j_call: TRBJ2-5; cdr3_nt: TGTGCCAGCGGGCAGCGGGGGGAAGAGACCCAGTACTTC; cdr3_aa: CASGQRGEETQYF
d_call: TRBD2; clone_size: few; v_call: TRBV11-3; j_call: TRBJ2-2; cdr3_nt: TGTGCCAGCAGCCTTCGACTAGCGGGGGGGTCCGGGGAGCTGTTTTTT; cdr3_aa: CASSLRLAGGSGELFF
d_call: NA; clone_size: NA; v_call: TRBV7-3; j_call: TRBJ1-2; cdr3_nt: TGTGCCAGCAGCTCTCGCCTTCGGGCCCAAGGAGGCTACACCTTC; cdr3_aa: CASSSRLRAQGGYTF
d_call: NA; clone_size: many; v_call: TRBV7-8; j_call: TRBJ1-2; cdr3_nt: TGTGCCAGCAGCTTAGTCGGCGAAGAGGCTAACTATGGCTACACCTTC; cdr3_aa: CASSLVGEEANYGYTF
d_call: NA; clone_size: NA; v_call: TRBV19; j_call: TRBJ2-1; cdr3_nt: TGTGCCAGTAGTATAGGCGGCAACTACAATGAGCAGTTCTTC; cdr3_aa: CASSIGGNYNEQFF
d_call: TRBD1; clone_size: NA; v_call: TRBV29-1; j_call: TRBJ2-2; cdr3_nt: TGCAGCGTCAGTAGGACAGGGAGCACCGGGGAGCTGTTTTTT; cdr3_aa: CSVSRTGSTGELFF
d_call: NA; clone_size: few; v_call: TRBV27; j_call: TRBJ2-3; cdr3_nt: TGTGCCAGCAGTCGGACCTCAGATACGCAGTATTTT; cdr3_aa: CASSRTSDTQYF
d_call: NA; clone_size: NA; v_call: TRBV2; j_call: TRBJ1-2; cdr3_nt: TGTACCATCTTTCTAGGCCATAGCTACACCTTC; cdr3_aa: CTIFLGHSYTF